A single sample is the source of the 4 T cell receptor beta chains below, sequenced in a study of circulating and synovial CD4+ cells in juvenile arthritis. Only in-frame clones appear in the TCRdb table, and some are missing; sequencing was by immunoSEQ multiplex PCR. Of about 33,000 clones in the sample, 90% to 95% were seen once. Sequencing was carried out using CD4+ T cells from blood. These receptors all stem from a human donor with juvenile idiopathic arthritis.

The chain joins TRBV10-2 to TRBJ1-1; perhaps TRBD1 as D (5 bases). This CDR3 region has 12 residues. The V gene lost 6 bases and the J gene lost 1 base, with 6 bases spanning the gap. Per germline, CDR1 WSHSY and CDR2 SAAADI. The CDR3 loop is CASRGGNTEAFF. In DNA, the CDR3 is TGCGCCAGCAGGGGGGGGAACACTGAAGCTTTCTTT.

The V gene is TRBV12-5, the J gene TRBJ2-5, with 7 bases identical to TRBD1. The CDR3 runs to 13 residues. Germline V gives CDR1 LGHNT, CDR2 FRNRAP. Losses at the gene ends were 5 bases for V and 5 bases for J; bases not matched to a gene: 5. The CDR3 sequence: CASGPTGVETQYF. DNA of the CDR3: TGTGCTAGTGGTCCTACAGGGGTGGAGACCCAGTACTTC.

The rearrangement joins TRBV6-5 to TRBJ1-1, with no clear D. Trimming took off 7 bases at V and 0 bases at J, with 9 bases between the two ends. The CDR3 totals 13 residues. CDR1 and CDR2 (germline): MNHEY, SVGAGI. Here the CDR3 DNA reads TGTGCCAGCAATTTACATCTGAACACTGAAGCTTTCTTT. It is translated as CASNLHLNTEAFF.

The rearrangement joins TRBV6-5 to TRBJ2-7, with D unclear. Deletions cut 4 bases from V and 2 bases from J, with 15 bases between. Germline V gene data show CDR1 as MNHEY and CDR2 as SVGAGI. CDR3 length: 15 amino acids. The CDR3 loop is CASSSSETKTYEQYF. The CDR3 DNA is TGTGCCAGCAGTTCATCCGAGACAAAGACCTACGAGCAGTACTTC.